These T cell receptor beta chains were read from a single sample in a study of blood T cell repertoires in COVID-19. TCRdb's table, derived via immunoSEQ multiplex PCR, lists solely in-frame clones and lacks some. Here the sample spans about 200,000 clones, roughly 82% being singletons. The sequenced sample was peripheral blood. These TCRs come from a woman in her thirties or forties with acute or convalescent COVID-19. CDR3s leave out the opening cysteine and the closing phenylalanine or tryptophan. Fields, in order: clone size, D gene, V gene, CDR3 protein. A D gene is named only where the DNA matches it firmly. Expanded clones get a size class; other rows say once, few or many, or leave the size out.

. | TRBD1 | TRBV29-1 | SVDGQGALNEQF
. | TRBD2 | TRBV11-3 | ASSTHLAGGYNEQF
. | . | TRBV20-1 | SASLTAPWTEAF
once | . | TRBV5-1 | ASSLAGGNEQF
. | TRBD1 | TRBV7-9 | ASSLGQGASLYGYT
few | TRBD1 | TRBV19 | ASSTRDRGTGELF
once | TRBD2 | TRBV5-6 | ASSPSGGASGELF
. | TRBD1 | TRBV27 | ASSRNWDSPWDGYT
. | . | TRBV10-1 | ASSEDRRSTDTQY
. | TRBD2 | TRBV5-1 | ASSSDPGLAGSEQY
. | . | TRBV7-3 | ASSFDRDTEAF
medium-sized | TRBD2 | TRBV6-2/TRBV6-3 | ASSLGTSGAYEQY